This section outlines one T cell receptor (beta chain) sequence together with its context. The entry originates in a study of T cell clonotyping in hematopoietic cell transplantation. The method was immunoSEQ multiplex PCR; TCRdb's version includes in-frame clones alone and lacks a portion of them. In the table there are about 9,400 clones, over 75% of which are singletons. This CDR3 is 14 amino acids long. Germline assignment: CDR1 MNHEY and CDR2 SVGAGI. The V gene lost 7 bases and the J gene lost 8 bases, with 17 bases spanning the gap. This receptor was identified in a male patient aged 35 to 55 who had an allogeneic stem cell transplant from a related donor, so the T cells may come from the graft donor. Some clones in this sample may be carry-over from other donors' samples. The sequences come from PBMCs, collected 180 days after allogeneic stem cell transplant. V gene TRBV6-5 combines with J gene TRBJ2-2, with a tentative D call TRBD2 (7 bases). The chain's CDR3 is CASKRGGNAGELFF. DNA for the CDR3: TGTGCCAGCAAGAGGGGGGGGAATGCTGGGGAGCTGTTTTTT.